This T cell receptor beta chain stems from a study of OX40 agonist ivuxolimab in advanced cancers. Comment on this clone: The antigen remains unidentified.

There are 16 residues in the CDR3. The V end was cut by 2 bases, the J end by 5 bases, with 17 bases between. Germline V gene data show CDR1 as SEHNR and CDR2 as FQNEAQ (reference sequence). Sequencing used immunoSEQ multiplex PCR; TCRdb keeps in-frame clones, though not all of them. The sample shows roughly 92,000 clones, under 85% of them seen only once. No patient had autoimmune disease or received systemic immunosuppression. On cycle 4 day 1 and cycle 7 day 1, as well as at baseline, blood was sampled. General study findings and limits: The study observed clonal expansion of CD4+ and CD8+ blood T cells by week 6 at 0.1 to 3.0 mg/kg.

The J gene is TRBJ2-3, the V gene TRBV7-9, with D perhaps TRBD1 (5 bases). The sample in question was CD4+ or CD8+ T cells sorted from blood, obtained in a trial of the OX40 agonist ivuxolimab. This TCR came from an adult with an advanced solid tumor such as melanoma, head and neck, liver or kidney cancer. Here the CDR3 DNA reads TGTGCCAGCAGCTTACGAGAGGTCAGGGTAGTAGATACGCAGTATTTT. Amino acid sequence: CASSLREVRVVDTQYF.